These 30 T cell receptor beta chains were sequenced from one sample in a study of blood T cell repertoires in COVID-19. Produced via immunoSEQ multiplex PCR; TCRdb's table is partial and in-frame only. The table includes 25,000 to 35,000 clones, 70% to 90% detected once. The sample taken for sequencing was peripheral blood. Receptors originate from a middle-aged woman with active or convalescent COVID-19.

The rearrangement joins TRBV9 to TRBJ2-7; TRBD1 matches at 7 bases. This CDR3 contains 15 residues. V was pared by 4 bases and J by 2 bases, with 9 bases of the junction left unmatched. The germline V gene has CDR1 SGDLS and CDR2 YYNGEE. The DNA of the CDR3 is TGTGCCAGCAGCTTCCGGGACAGTCCTACCTACGAGCAGTACTTC. It codes for CASSFRDSPTYEQYF.

DNA for the CDR3: TGTGCCAGCAGCCCCAGGACTAGCGGGGGGGATACGCAGTATTTT. Its protein is CASSPRTSGGDTQYF. This rearrangement joins TRBV2 to TRBJ2-3; 14 nucleotides line up with TRBD2. Germline V lookup: CDR1 SNHLY, CDR2 FYNNEI. The CDR3 totals 15 residues. Losses at the gene ends were 6 bases for V and 6 bases for J; bases not matched to a gene: 5.

V gene TRBV2 combines with J gene TRBJ1-2; the match to TRBD1 covers 7 bases. The V and J ends lost 4 bases and 0 bases, in that order; junction bases with no gene match: 5. The CDR3 is 15 amino acids. The germline gives CDR1 SNHLY, CDR2 FYNNEI. CDR3 in amino acids: CASSGGTAANYGYTF. The CDR3 DNA follows: TGTGCCAGCAGTGGTGGGACAGCAGCTAACTATGGCTACACCTTC.

The J gene is TRBJ1-1, the V gene TRBV19, with 7 bases fitting TRBD1. CDR1 and CDR2 from the germline V gene are LNHDA and SQIVND (reference sequence). CDR3 length: 12 residues. The trim removed 5 bases at V and 14 bases at J, leaving 11 bases unmatched. The CDR3 DNA reads as TGTGCCAGTAGTTCACAGGGGTCCCCACTCTTCTTT. It codes for CASSSQGSPLFF.

This sequence joins TRBV2 and TRBJ2-1, with D possibly being TRBD2 (6 bases). V lost 5 bases and J lost 4, with 15 bases in between. The CDR3 length is 15 residues. Germline assignment: CDR1 SNHLY and CDR2 FYNNEI. CDR3 sequence reads: CASSRGGPRYNEQFF. In DNA form, the CDR3 reads TGTGCCAGCAGTAGAGGAGGGCCCCGATACAATGAGCAGTTCTTC.

The chain is built from TRBV28 and TRBJ1-1, with a possible D match to TRBD1 (5 bases). The length of the CDR3 is 17 residues. Germline lookup yields CDR1 MDHEN and CDR2 SYDVKM. Trimming removed 6 bases from V and 0 bases from J, with 20 bases in between. The CDR3: CASSIGRGIIMNTEAFF. Here the CDR3 DNA reads TGTGCCAGCAGCATAGGACGGGGGATCATCATGAACACTGAAGCTTTCTTT.

V is TRBV7-9 and J is TRBJ1-3; TRBD1 might be the D (6 bases). Trimming pared 11 bases from V and 2 bases from J, leaving 19 bases between. This CDR3 is 15 amino acids long. From germline, CDR1 is SEHNR and CDR2 FQNEAQ (reference sequence). This chain's CDR3 is CAGTTGFVAGNTIYF. In nucleotides, the CDR3 is TGTGCCGGAACTACAGGGTTCGTCGCTGGAAACACCATATATTTT.

This chain links TRBV9 with TRBJ1-5; D might be TRBD1 (5 bases). Germline V CDR1 and CDR2: SGDLS, YYNGEE. Trimming removed 4 bases at V and 9 bases at J, with 20 bases between. There are 15 residues in the CDR3. The CDR3 region has the DNA TGTGCCAGCAGCCAAACGGGGGGGAATGATGGGCCCCAGCATTTT. Translated: CASSQTGGNDGPQHF.

The chain recombines TRBV7-9 with TRBJ1-3; D unclear. The CDR3 has 14 amino acids. Germline V CDR1 and CDR2: SEHNR, FQNEAQ (reference sequence). The V end was cut by 2 bases, the J end by 0 bases, with 5 bases between. CDR3 sequence reads: CASSLTNSGNTIYF. DNA of the CDR3: TGTGCCAGCAGCTTAACTAACTCTGGAAACACCATATATTTT.

This clone was counted a single time. The chain joins TRBV28 to TRBJ2-7; 7 bases agree with TRBD1. Trimming took 5 bases from V and 1 from J; bases not matched to a gene: 11. The CDR3 loop spans 16 amino acids. Germline CDR1 MDHEN, CDR2 SYDVKM. CDR3 DNA: TGTGCCAGCAGTGCCTCAGCCGGGACAGCTTCCTACGAGCAGTACTTC. It translates to CASSASAGTASYEQYF.

The chain employs TRBV7-8 and TRBJ2-1; 7 bases line up with TRBD1. J lost 5 bases, V lost 4 bases, and 5 bases had no gene match. CDR3 length: 14 amino acids. Germline V gene data show CDR1 as SGHVS and CDR2 as FQNEAQ. The DNA of the CDR3 is TGTGCCAGCAGCTCTGGACAGGCGGACAATGAGCAGTTCTTC. It codes for CASSSGQADNEQFF.

The chain is built from TRBV5-1 and TRBJ1-1; the match to TRBD1 covers 8 bases. V shed 0 bases, J shed 0 bases, and the junction held 7 bases outside the gene matches. Per the germline V gene, CDR1 is SGHRS and CDR2 is YFSETQ. The length of the CDR3 is 17 residues. CDR3 in DNA: TGCGCCAGCAGCTTGGGCCGGACAGGGTTCATGAACACTGAAGCTTTCTTT. Its protein is CASSLGRTGFMNTEAFF.

The table lists this clone with a few counts. This chain connects TRBV18 to TRBJ1-1; D remains unclear. With 4 bases removed from V and 0 bases from J, the gap between germline ends came to 15 bases. The CDR3 has 16 amino acids. Germline CDR1 KGHSH, CDR2 LQKENI. CDR3 bases: TGTGCCAGCTCACTAGGGATCGGGAGCATGAACACTGAAGCTTTCTTT. Its protein is CASSLGIGSMNTEAFF.

The rearrangement uses TRBV5-6 and TRBJ1-5; D gene ambiguous. This CDR3 is 17 amino acids long. Trimming removed 3 bases at V and 2 bases at J, with 18 bases between. Germline V gene sequence: CDR1 SGHDT, CDR2 YYEEEE. The CDR3 protein is CASSSTTRGTGNQPQHF. The DNA for the CDR3 is TGTGCCAGCAGCTCCACAACGCGGGGAACTGGCAATCAGCCCCAGCATTTT.

V and J are TRBV18 and TRBJ1-5; 8 positions agree with TRBD1. Per the germline V gene, CDR1 is KGHSH and CDR2 is LQKENI. V was pared by 6 bases and J by 7 bases, with 8 bases of the junction left unmatched. The CDR3 spans 14 residues. The CDR3 nucleotides are TGTGCCAGCTCCAATGGACAGGGAGAACAGCCCCAGCATTTT. The encoded protein is CASSNGQGEQPQHF.

The rearrangement links TRBV30 to TRBJ2-5, with TRBD2 matching 7 bases. CDR3 size: 13 residues. Per germline, CDR1 GTSNPN and CDR2 SVGIG (reference sequence). V shed 2 bases and J 7 bases; nucleotides not matched to a gene: 7. CDR3 amino acids: CAWSRGLEGTQYF. The CDR3 DNA sequence: TGTGCCTGGAGTCGAGGACTAGAAGGGACCCAGTACTTC.

This chain uses TRBV6-2 or TRBV6-3 with TRBJ2-7; D remains ambiguous. The length of the CDR3 is 11 residues. CDR1 and CDR2 from the germline V gene are MNHEY and SVGEGT. The V end was cut by 6 bases, the J end by 4 bases, with 7 bases between. CDR3 sequence reads: CASSQSYEQYF. DNA for the CDR3: TGTGCCAGCAGCCAATCATACGAGCAGTACTTC.

The V call is TRBV9, the J call TRBJ2-1; 14 bases fit TRBD2. Looked up from germline, CDR1 is SGDLS and CDR2 is YYNGEE. V lost 0 bases, J lost 6 bases, and 2 bases stayed unmatched. The CDR3 totals 16 residues. The CDR3 sequence: CASSVVGTSGSNEQFF. In DNA form, the CDR3 reads TGTGCCAGCAGCGTAGTAGGGACTAGCGGGAGCAATGAGCAGTTCTTC.

This chain links TRBV7-9 with TRBJ2-7, with D perhaps TRBD1 (6 bases). The CDR3 runs to 15 residues. Germline CDR1 SEHNR, CDR2 FQNEAQ (reference sequence). Trimming stripped 2 bases from V and 4 bases from J, with 15 bases between. The CDR3, as DNA: TGTGCCAGCAGCTTAAAGAACGCAGGGGCATACGAGCAGTACTTC. It is translated as CASSLKNAGAYEQYF.

This chain links TRBV27 with TRBJ2-2; D is unclear. Germline lookup yields CDR1 MNHEY and CDR2 SMNVEV (reference sequence). The CDR3 has 16 residues. V was trimmed by 5 bases and J by 4 bases, leaving 17 bases between them. The CDR3 nucleotides read TGTGCCAGCAGTAGAGCAGGATCCTTGTCCACCGGGGAGCTGTTTTTT. Translating it yields CASSRAGSLSTGELFF.

In regard to this clone: The same CDR3 also results from other DNA sequences found in this sample. This chain connects TRBV6-1 to TRBJ1-2, with D uncertain. Per the germline V gene, CDR1 is MNHNS and CDR2 is SASEGT. There are 14 residues in the CDR3. Deletions cut 0 bases from V and 4 bases from J, with 9 bases between. CDR3 DNA sequence: TGTGCCAGCAGTGAAGCCGGCCGGGGCTATGGCTACACCTTC. Residues: CASSEAGRGYGYTF.

The J gene is TRBJ1-4, the V gene TRBV19, with TRBD1 matching over 8 bases. Germline lookup yields CDR1 LNHDA and CDR2 SQIVND (reference sequence). V was pared by 4 bases and J by 3 bases, with 7 bases of the junction left unmatched. There are 16 residues in the CDR3. CDR3 protein: CASSKDRTGPNEKLFF. The CDR3 nucleotides are TGTGCCAGTAGTAAAGACCGGACAGGGCCTAATGAAAAACTGTTTTTT.

The chain couples TRBV13 to TRBJ2-7; D perhaps matches TRBD2 (7 bases). Deletions cut 5 bases from V and 5 bases from J, with 25 bases between. The CDR3 has 17 residues. Germline CDR1 and CDR2: PRHDT and FYEKMQ (reference sequence). CDR3 in amino acids: CASSMGSWGGPIHEQYF. The DNA of the CDR3 is TGTGCCAGCAGCATGGGGAGCTGGGGGGGCCCGATCCACGAGCAGTACTTC.

The chain combines TRBV5-1 with TRBJ2-5; 12 positions match TRBD2. Germline V gene sequence: CDR1 SGHRS, CDR2 YFSETQ. Germline trimming cut 5 bases from V and 5 bases from J; bases unmatched to any gene: 4. The CDR3 consists of 14 residues. CDR3 amino acids: CASSLGLAGETQYF. The CDR3 nucleotides are TGCGCCAGCAGTTTAGGACTAGCGGGGGAGACCCAGTACTTC. Based on the CDR3 plus reference TRBV5-1 and TRBJ2-5, the full variable domain is KAGVTQTPRYLIKTRGQQVTLSCSPISGHRSVSWYQQTPGQGLQFLFEYFSETQRNKGNFPGRFSGRQFSNSRSEMNVSTLELGDSALYLCASSLGLAGETQYFGPGTRLLVL.

This clone was recorded once. The chain links TRBV7-6 to TRBJ2-4; 11 bases are a match to TRBD2. The CDR3 has 20 amino acids. J gave up 5 bases and V 4 bases, and 19 bases lay outside the gene matches. Per the germline V gene, CDR1 is SGHVS and CDR2 is FNYEAQ. The CDR3 is CASSYRAGSSGGDPENIQYF. The CDR3, as DNA: TGTGCCAGCAGCTACAGGGCCGGGAGTAGCGGGGGGGATCCGGAAAACATTCAGTACTTC.

This chain links TRBV7-9 with TRBJ1-1; D gene ambiguous. Germline CDR1 SEHNR, CDR2 FQNEAQ (reference sequence). This CDR3 is 12 amino acids long. Trimming shortened V by 3 bases and J by 1 base, and 3 bases separated the two germline ends. The CDR3 DNA sequence: TGTGCCAGCAGCTTTAAGAACACTGAAGCTTTCTTT. Residues: CASSFKNTEAFF.

The J gene is TRBJ2-3, the V gene TRBV29-1; 9 bases match TRBD1. CDR1 and CDR2 (germline): SQVTM, ANQGSEA. J was trimmed by 4 bases and V by 4 bases; bases with no gene match: 6. The CDR3 extends over 14 amino acids. CDR3 nucleotide sequence: TGCAGCGTTGCCCTGGACAGGGGTCCAGATACGCAGTATTTT. Encoded protein: CSVALDRGPDTQYF.

The chain recombines TRBV5-1 with TRBJ2-1, with D maybe TRBD2 (7 bases). CDR1 SGHRS and CDR2 YFSETQ come from the germline V gene. The CDR3 is 15 amino acids. Trimming left V 6 bases short and J 10 bases short, with 23 bases between. CDR3: CASTPGFPGGGEQFF. The CDR3 DNA reads TGCGCCAGCACCCCGGGCTTCCCGGGGGGCGGGGAGCAGTTCTTC. Full variable domain (rest looked up from reference TRBV5-1 and TRBJ2-1): KAGVTQTPRYLIKTRGQQVTLSCSPISGHRSVSWYQQTPGQGLQFLFEYFSETQRNKGNFPGRFSGRQFSNSRSEMNVSTLELGDSALYLCASTPGFPGGGEQFFGPGTRLTVL.

The rearrangement joins TRBV30 to TRBJ1-3, with D hard to call. Germline V lookup: CDR1 GTSNPN, CDR2 SVGIG (reference sequence). The CDR3 loop spans 15 amino acids. V was trimmed by 3 bases and J by 0 bases, leaving 12 bases between them. CDR3 coding DNA: TGTGCCTGGAGCCGCGAGAGGCTCTCTGGAAACACCATATATTTT. It is translated as CAWSRERLSGNTIYF. The full variable domain, with the rest looked up from reference TRBV30 and TRBJ1-3, is SQTIHQWPATLVQPVGSPLSLECTVEGTSNPNLYWYRQAAGRGLQLLFYSVGIGQISSEVPQNLSASRPQDRQFILSSKKLLLSDSGFYLCAWSRERLSGNTIYFGEGSWLTVV.

This clone was counted only a few times. V gene TRBV30 combines with J gene TRBJ2-7; TRBD2 matches 8 bases. Germline loops: CDR1 GTSNPN, CDR2 SVGIG (reference sequence). The CDR3 totals 19 residues. V shed 0 bases, J shed 6 bases, and the junction held 22 bases outside the gene matches. The CDR3 DNA is TGTGCCTGGAGTGTACTGCCCCAAACTTCGAGCGGGAGTCTGGGCGAGCAGTACTTC. It yields the protein CAWSVLPQTSSGSLGEQYF.